The rows below give T cell receptor beta chains drawn from one sample of a study of T cells in tuberculosis. The repertoire was sequenced with immunoSEQ multiplex PCR; TCRdb's copy has only in-frame clones and lacks some. The sample records approximately 57,000 clones, nearly 90% being singletons. Sequences were obtained from CD1b-GMM tetramer-negative cells sorted from PBMCs. Receptor source: an adult woman with latent tuberculosis. The CDR3 runs from the conserved cysteine through the conserved F or W. Each record gives: D gene, J gene, V gene, clone size, CDR3 protein, CDR3 DNA. A D gene is named only where the DNA matches it firmly. Size is stated for part of the rows, as once, few or many counts, or as a class when the clone is expanded.

D: TRBD2; J: TRBJ2-2; V: TRBV19; size: .; CDR3: CASSIGLVAGHSGELFF; DNA: TGTGCCAGTAGTATAGGACTAGTAGCGGGACATTCCGGGGAGCTGTTTTTT
D: .; J: TRBJ1-1; V: TRBV7-9; size: .; CDR3: CASSETHGTEAFF; DNA: TGTGCCAGCAGCGAAACTCACGGGACAGAAGCTTTCTTT
D: .; J: TRBJ1-1; V: TRBV2; size: .; CDR3: CASRGLQNTEAFF; DNA: TGTGCCAGCAGGGGACTCCAGAACACTGAAGCTTTCTTT
D: .; J: TRBJ2-7; V: TRBV5-6; size: .; CDR3: CASSLQGREEYEQYF; DNA: TGTGCCAGCAGCTTGCAAGGCAGGGAGGAATACGAGCAGTACTTC
D: .; J: TRBJ2-3; V: TRBV28; size: .; CDR3: CASSTAGGDTQYF; DNA: TGTGCCAGCAGCACAGCCGGCGGGGATACGCAGTATTTT
D: TRBD1; J: TRBJ2-7; V: TRBV2; size: .; CDR3: CASDRTGFGEQYF; DNA: TGTGCCAGCGACCGGACAGGGTTCGGGGAGCAGTACTTC
D: .; J: TRBJ2-2; V: TRBV18; size: .; CDR3: CASSRDTFNTGELFF; DNA: TGTGCCAGCTCACGGGACACCTTCAACACCGGGGAGCTGTTTTTT
D: .; J: TRBJ2-7; V: TRBV6-5; size: once; CDR3: CASSSVPYEQYF; DNA: TGTGCCAGCAGTTCGGTCCCCTACGAGCAGTACTTC
D: .; J: TRBJ1-1; V: TRBV12-5; size: .; CDR3: CASGLVRGYTEAFF; DNA: TGTGCTAGTGGTTTGGTACGGGGATACACTGAAGCTTTCTTT
D: TRBD1; J: TRBJ1-6; V: TRBV7-9; size: .; CDR3: CASSLGNRGNSPLHF; DNA: TGTGCCAGCAGCTTAGGGAACAGGGGTAATTCACCCCTCCACTTT
D: TRBD1; J: TRBJ1-2; V: TRBV7-9; size: .; CDR3: CASSLLLPSNRGDGYTF; DNA: TGTGCCAGCAGCTTATTACTCCCAAGTAACAGGGGGGATGGCTACACCTTC
D: .; J: TRBJ1-1; V: TRBV30; size: .; CDR3: CAYSRENTEAFF; DNA: TGTGCCTACTCCAGGGAGAACACTGAAGCTTTCTTT
D: .; J: TRBJ2-2; V: TRBV5-1; size: .; CDR3: CASSLGAFDTGELFF; DNA: TGCGCCAGCAGCTTGGGGGCCTTCGACACCGGGGAGCTGTTTTTT
D: TRBD1; J: TRBJ1-1; V: TRBV7-8; size: .; CDR3: CASSWSTGFTEAFF; DNA: TGTGCCAGCAGCTGGTCGACAGGGTTCACTGAAGCTTTCTTT
D: .; J: TRBJ2-7; V: TRBV28; size: .; CDR3: CASSLFPLPEQYF; DNA: TGTGCCAGCAGTTTATTTCCCCTACCCGAGCAGTACTTC
D: .; J: TRBJ2-1; V: TRBV6-1; size: .; CDR3: CASRFGEYNEQFF; DNA: TGTGCCAGCAGATTCGGGGAATACAATGAGCAGTTCTTC
D: TRBD1; J: TRBJ1-2; V: TRBV6-5; size: .; CDR3: CASSITGVQVGGYTF; DNA: TGTGCCAGCAGTATTACAGGGGTACAAGTTGGAGGCTACACCTTC
D: .; J: TRBJ2-5; V: TRBV5-1; size: .; CDR3: CASSFSLAQETQYF; DNA: TGCGCCAGCAGCTTCAGTCTAGCGCAAGAGACCCAGTACTTC
D: .; J: TRBJ1-4; V: TRBV27; size: .; CDR3: CASSPVTGGNEKLFF; DNA: TGTGCCAGCAGCCCGGTGACAGGAGGTAATGAAAAACTGTTTTTT
D: TRBD1; J: TRBJ1-1; V: TRBV13; size: .; CDR3: CASSPDRLSEAFF; DNA: TGTGCCAGCAGCCCGGACAGGCTTTCTGAAGCTTTCTTT
D: .; J: TRBJ2-7; V: TRBV30; size: .; CDR3: CVWSRGGLDEQYF; DNA: TGTGTCTGGAGTCGAGGGGGTTTGGACGAGCAGTACTTC
D: .; J: TRBJ2-2; V: TRBV29-1; size: .; CDR3: CSVYTGSNTGELFF; DNA: TGCAGCGTATATACAGGGTCGAACACCGGGGAGCTGTTTTTT
D: .; J: TRBJ1-2; V: TRBV9; size: .; CDR3: CASSVEGGRGGYTF; DNA: TGTGCCAGCAGCGTAGAGGGGGGGCGCGGTGGCTACACCTTC
D: .; J: TRBJ1-5; V: TRBV4-2; size: once; CDR3: CASSQGGQPQHF; DNA: TGTGCCAGCAGCCAAGGAGGGCAGCCCCAGCATTTT
D: TRBD1; J: TRBJ1-2; V: TRBV6-5; size: .; CDR3: CASRPGQGYGYTF; DNA: TGTGCCAGCAGACCCGGACAGGGCTATGGCTACACCTTC
D: .; J: TRBJ1-1; V: TRBV19; size: .; CDR3: CASSTRNRQAFF; DNA: TGTGCCAGTAGTACTAGAAACAGACAGGCTTTCTTT
D: TRBD1; J: TRBJ1-1; V: TRBV7-9; size: .; CDR3: CATRTGDLNTEAFF; DNA: TGTGCCACTCGGACAGGGGATTTGAACACTGAAGCTTTCTTT
D: .; J: TRBJ2-5; V: TRBV9; size: .; CDR3: CASSVAQGGETQYF; DNA: TGTGCCAGCAGCGTAGCACAGGGTGGGGAGACCCAGTACTTC
D: TRBD1; J: TRBJ1-1; V: TRBV28; size: .; CDR3: CASRDRGSYTEAFF; DNA: TGTGCCAGCAGGGACAGGGGCTCTTACACTGAAGCTTTCTTT
D: TRBD1; J: TRBJ1-5; V: TRBV28; size: .; CDR3: CASSTGTANQPQHF; DNA: TGTGCCAGCAGCACCGGGACAGCCAATCAGCCCCAGCATTTT
D: .; J: TRBJ2-1; V: TRBV10-3; size: .; CDR3: CAISAMTGSPYNEQFF; DNA: TGTGCCATCAGCGCAATGACAGGCTCTCCCTACAATGAGCAGTTCTTC
D: .; J: TRBJ1-5; V: TRBV16; size: .; CDR3: CASSQFGSNQPQHF; DNA: TGTGCCAGCAGCCAATTTGGCAGCAATCAGCCCCAGCATTTT
D: .; J: TRBJ1-1; V: TRBV14; size: .; CDR3: CASSQERLAGRMNTEAFF; DNA: TGTGCCAGCAGCCAAGAAAGGTTGGCAGGGCGGATGAACACTGAAGCTTTCTTT
D: .; J: TRBJ2-5; V: TRBV7-9; size: once; CDR3: CASSLVSPRETQYF; DNA: TGTGCCAGCAGCTTAGTTTCCCCCCGGGAGACCCAGTACTTC
D: .; J: TRBJ2-2; V: TRBV7-2; size: .; CDR3: CASSLAGGPVGELFF; DNA: TGTGCCAGCAGCTTAGCGGGGGGGCCAGTCGGGGAGCTGTTTTTT
D: .; J: TRBJ1-1; V: TRBV7-9; size: .; CDR3: CASSPLGHLNTEAFF; DNA: TGTGCCAGCAGCCCTTTGGGACATTTGAACACTGAAGCTTTCTTT
D: .; J: TRBJ2-7; V: TRBV10-3; size: .; CDR3: CAMLDMSSYEQYF; DNA: TGTGCCATGCTGGACATGAGCTCCTACGAGCAGTACTTC
D: TRBD2; J: TRBJ2-1; V: TRBV7-3; size: .; CDR3: CASSLTGGSSYNEQFF; DNA: TGTGCCAGCAGCCTCACGGGCGGGAGCTCCTACAATGAGCAGTTCTTC
D: TRBD1; J: TRBJ1-4; V: TRBV4-3; size: few; CDR3: CASSQAGGYEKLFF; DNA: TGCGCCAGCAGCCAGGCAGGGGGCTATGAAAAACTGTTTTTT
D: TRBD2; J: TRBJ2-2; V: TRBV6-6; size: once; CDR3: CASTEGLPNTGELFF; DNA: TGTGCCAGCACCGAGGGACTACCGAACACCGGGGAGCTGTTTTTT
D: .; J: TRBJ1-2; V: TRBV4-2; size: once; CDR3: CASSQGRLASF; DNA: TGTGCCAGCAGCCAAGGGCGTCTAGCCTCCTTC
D: TRBD1; J: TRBJ1-5; V: TRBV28; size: .; CDR3: CASSFGQGSVHQPQHF; DNA: TGTGCCAGCAGTTTCGGACAGGGTTCGGTACATCAGCCCCAGCATTTT
D: TRBD1; J: TRBJ2-2; V: TRBV5-1; size: once; CDR3: CASSTRTGATGELFF; DNA: TGCGCCAGCAGCACCCGGACAGGTGCAACCGGGGAGCTGTTTTTT
D: TRBD1; J: TRBJ1-2; V: TRBV4-3; size: .; CDR3: CASSYIQGGDGYTF; DNA: TGCGCCAGCAGCTACATACAGGGGGGTGATGGCTACACCTTC
D: TRBD2; J: TRBJ2-7; V: TRBV9; size: .; CDR3: CASSATGTSGYEQYF; DNA: TGTGCCAGCAGCGCAACCGGGACTAGCGGCTACGAGCAGTACTTC
D: TRBD1; J: TRBJ1-3; V: TRBV18; size: .; CDR3: CASSPTGTGNTIYF; DNA: TGTGCCAGCTCACCGACAGGGACTGGAAACACCATATATTTT